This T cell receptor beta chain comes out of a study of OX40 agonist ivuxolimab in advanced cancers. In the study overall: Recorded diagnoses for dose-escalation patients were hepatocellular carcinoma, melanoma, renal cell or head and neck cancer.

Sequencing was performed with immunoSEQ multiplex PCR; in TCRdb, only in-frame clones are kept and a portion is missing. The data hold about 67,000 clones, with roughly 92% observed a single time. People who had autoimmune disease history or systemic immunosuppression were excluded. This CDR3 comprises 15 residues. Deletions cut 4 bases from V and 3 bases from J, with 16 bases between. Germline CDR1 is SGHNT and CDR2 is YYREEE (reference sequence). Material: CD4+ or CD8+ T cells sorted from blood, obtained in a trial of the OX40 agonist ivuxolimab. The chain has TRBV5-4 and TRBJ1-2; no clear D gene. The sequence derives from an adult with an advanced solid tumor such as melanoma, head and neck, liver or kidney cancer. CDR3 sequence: CASSPGGRTDYGYTF. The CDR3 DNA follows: TGTGCCAGCAGCCCGGGAGGGCGGACTGACTATGGCTACACCTTC.